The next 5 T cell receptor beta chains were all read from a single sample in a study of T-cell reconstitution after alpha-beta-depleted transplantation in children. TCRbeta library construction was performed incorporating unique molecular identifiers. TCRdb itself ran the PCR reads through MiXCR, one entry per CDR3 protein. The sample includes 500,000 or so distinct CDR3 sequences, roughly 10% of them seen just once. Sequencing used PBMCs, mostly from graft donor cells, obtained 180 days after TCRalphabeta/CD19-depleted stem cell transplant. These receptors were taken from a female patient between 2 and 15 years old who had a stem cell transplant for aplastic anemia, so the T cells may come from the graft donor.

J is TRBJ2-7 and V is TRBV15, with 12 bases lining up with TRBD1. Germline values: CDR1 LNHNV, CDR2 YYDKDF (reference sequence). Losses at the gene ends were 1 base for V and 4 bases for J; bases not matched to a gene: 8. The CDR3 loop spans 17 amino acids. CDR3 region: CATSRAGTGGIRYEQYF. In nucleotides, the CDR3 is TGTGCCACCAGCAGAGCTGGGACAGGGGGCATACGTTACGAGCAGTACTTC.

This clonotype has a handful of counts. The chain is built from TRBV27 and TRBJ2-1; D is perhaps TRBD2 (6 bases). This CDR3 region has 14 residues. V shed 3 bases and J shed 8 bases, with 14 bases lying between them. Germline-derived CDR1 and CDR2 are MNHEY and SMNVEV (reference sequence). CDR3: CASSFAGSRHEQFF. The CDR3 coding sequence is TGTGCCAGCAGTTTCGCGGGGTCCAGACATGAGCAGTTCTTC.

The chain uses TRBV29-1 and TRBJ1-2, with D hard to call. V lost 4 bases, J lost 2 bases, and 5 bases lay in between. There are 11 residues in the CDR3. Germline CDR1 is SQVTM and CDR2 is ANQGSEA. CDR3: CSVGQNYGYTF. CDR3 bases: TGCAGCGTTGGGCAAAACTATGGCTACACCTTC.

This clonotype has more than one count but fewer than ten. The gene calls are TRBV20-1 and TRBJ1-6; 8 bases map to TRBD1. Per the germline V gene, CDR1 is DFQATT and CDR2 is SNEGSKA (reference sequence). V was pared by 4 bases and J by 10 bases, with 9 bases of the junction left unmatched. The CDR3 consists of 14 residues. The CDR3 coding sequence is TGCAGTGCTACCTTAAGGACAGGGACCTCACCCCTCCACTTT. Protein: CSATLRTGTSPLHF.

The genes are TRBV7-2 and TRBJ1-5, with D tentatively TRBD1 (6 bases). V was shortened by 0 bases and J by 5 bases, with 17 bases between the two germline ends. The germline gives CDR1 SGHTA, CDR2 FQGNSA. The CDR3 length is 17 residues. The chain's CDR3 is CASSLARQEGNHQPQHF. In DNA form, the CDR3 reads TGTGCCAGCAGCTTAGCCAGACAGGAGGGCAACCATCAGCCCCAGCATTTT. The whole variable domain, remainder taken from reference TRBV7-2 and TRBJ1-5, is GAGVSQSPSNKVTEKGKDVELRCDPISGHTALYWYRQSLGQGLEFLIYFQGNSAPDKSGLPSDRFSAERTGGSVSTLTIQRTQQEDSAVYLCASSLARQEGNHQPQHFGDGTRLSIL.